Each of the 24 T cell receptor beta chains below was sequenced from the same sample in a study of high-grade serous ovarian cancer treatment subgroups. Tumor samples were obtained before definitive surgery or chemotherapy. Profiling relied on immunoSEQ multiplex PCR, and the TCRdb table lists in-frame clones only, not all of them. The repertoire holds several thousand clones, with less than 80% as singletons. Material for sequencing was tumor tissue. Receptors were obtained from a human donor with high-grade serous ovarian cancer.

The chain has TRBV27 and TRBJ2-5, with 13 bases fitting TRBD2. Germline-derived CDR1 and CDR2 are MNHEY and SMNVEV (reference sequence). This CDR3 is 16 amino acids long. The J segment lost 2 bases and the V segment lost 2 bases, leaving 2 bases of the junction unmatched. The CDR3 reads CASSLGTSGVQETQYF. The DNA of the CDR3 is TGTGCCAGCAGTTTAGGGACTAGCGGGGTGCAAGAGACCCAGTACTTC.

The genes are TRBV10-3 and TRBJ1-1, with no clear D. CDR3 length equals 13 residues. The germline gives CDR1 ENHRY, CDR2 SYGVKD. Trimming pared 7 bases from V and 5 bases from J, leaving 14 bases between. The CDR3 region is CAINDDRRTEAFF. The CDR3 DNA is TGTGCCATCAATGACGACCGGAGGACTGAAGCTTTCTTT.

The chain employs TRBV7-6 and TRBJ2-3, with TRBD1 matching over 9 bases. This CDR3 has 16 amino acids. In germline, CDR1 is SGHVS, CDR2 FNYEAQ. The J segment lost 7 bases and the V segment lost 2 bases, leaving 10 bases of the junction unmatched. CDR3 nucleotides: TGTGCCAGCAGCTTACGAACTGGACAGGGGTTATATACGCAGTATTTT. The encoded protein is CASSLRTGQGLYTQYF.

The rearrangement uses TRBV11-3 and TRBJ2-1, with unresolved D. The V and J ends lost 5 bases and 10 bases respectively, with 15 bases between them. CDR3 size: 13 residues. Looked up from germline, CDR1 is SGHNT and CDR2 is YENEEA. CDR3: CASSDPPAPEQFF. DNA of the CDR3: TGTGCCAGCAGCGACCCCCCAGCCCCGGAGCAGTTCTTC.

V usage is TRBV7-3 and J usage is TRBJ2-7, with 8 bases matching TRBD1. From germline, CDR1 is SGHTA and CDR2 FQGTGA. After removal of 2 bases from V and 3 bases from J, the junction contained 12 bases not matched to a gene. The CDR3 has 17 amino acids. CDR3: CASSLSAGTGALYEQYF. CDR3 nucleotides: TGTGCCAGCAGCTTATCTGCCGGGACAGGAGCCCTCTACGAGCAGTACTTC.

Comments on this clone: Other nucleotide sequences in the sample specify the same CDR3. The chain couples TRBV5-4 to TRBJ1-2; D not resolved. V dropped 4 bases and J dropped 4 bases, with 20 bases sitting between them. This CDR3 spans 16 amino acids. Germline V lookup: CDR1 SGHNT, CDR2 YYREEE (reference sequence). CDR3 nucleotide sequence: TGTGCCAGCAGCCTGGGAATGGGGTCGCTAGGCTATGGCTACACCTTC. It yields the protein CASSLGMGSLGYGYTF.

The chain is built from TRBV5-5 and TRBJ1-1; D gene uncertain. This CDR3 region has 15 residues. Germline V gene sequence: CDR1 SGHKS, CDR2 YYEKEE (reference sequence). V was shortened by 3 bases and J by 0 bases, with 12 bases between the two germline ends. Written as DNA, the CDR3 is TGTGCCAGCAGCTCCGCGGGCACCATGAACACTGAAGCTTTCTTT. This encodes CASSSAGTMNTEAFF.

The CDR3 is CASSWQTTYEQYF. CDR3 sequence (DNA): TGCGCCAGCAGCTGGCAGACCACCTACGAGCAGTACTTC. This chain links TRBV5-1 with TRBJ2-7; D not resolved. The ends were cut back, 3 bases at V and 2 bases at J, with 9 bases in the middle. The CDR3 extends over 13 amino acids. Germline CDR1 and CDR2: SGHRS and YFSETQ.

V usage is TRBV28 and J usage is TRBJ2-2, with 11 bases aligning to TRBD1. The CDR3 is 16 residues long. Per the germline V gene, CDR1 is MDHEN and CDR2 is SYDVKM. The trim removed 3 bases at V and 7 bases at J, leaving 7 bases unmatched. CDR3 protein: CASSFWTGGGIGELFF. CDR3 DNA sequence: TGTGCCAGCAGTTTCTGGACAGGGGGCGGGATCGGGGAGCTGTTTTTT. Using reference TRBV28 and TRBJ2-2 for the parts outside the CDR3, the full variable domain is DVKVTQSSRYLVKRTGEKVFLECVQDMDHENMFWYRQDPGLGLRLIYFSYDVKMKEKGDIPEGYSVSREKKERFSLILESASTNQTSMYLCASSFWTGGGIGELFFGEGSRLTVL.

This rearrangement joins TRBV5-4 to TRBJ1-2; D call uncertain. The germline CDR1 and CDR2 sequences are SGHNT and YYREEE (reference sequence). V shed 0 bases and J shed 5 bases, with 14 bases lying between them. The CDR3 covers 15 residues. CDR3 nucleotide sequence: TGTGCCAGCAGCTTGGAGAGTAGGGAGCTATATGGCTACACCTTC. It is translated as CASSLESRELYGYTF.

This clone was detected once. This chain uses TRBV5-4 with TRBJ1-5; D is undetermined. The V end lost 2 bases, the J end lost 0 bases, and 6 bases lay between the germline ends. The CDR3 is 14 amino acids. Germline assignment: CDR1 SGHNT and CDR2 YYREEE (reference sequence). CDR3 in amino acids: CASSFDRSNQPQHF. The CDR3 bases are TGTGCCAGCAGCTTCGACCGTAGCAATCAGCCCCAGCATTTT. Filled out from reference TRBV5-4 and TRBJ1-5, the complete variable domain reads ETGVTQSPTHLIKTRGQQVTLRCSSQSGHNTVSWYQQALGQGPQFIFQYYREEENGRGNFPPRFSGLQFPNYSSELNVNALELDDSALYLCASSFDRSNQPQHFGDGTRLSIL.

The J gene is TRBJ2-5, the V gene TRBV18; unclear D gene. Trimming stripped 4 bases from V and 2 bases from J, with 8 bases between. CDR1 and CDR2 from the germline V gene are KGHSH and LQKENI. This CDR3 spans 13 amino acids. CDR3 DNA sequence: TGTGCCAGCTCACGGGCGAGACAAGAGACCCAGTACTTC. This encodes CASSRARQETQYF.

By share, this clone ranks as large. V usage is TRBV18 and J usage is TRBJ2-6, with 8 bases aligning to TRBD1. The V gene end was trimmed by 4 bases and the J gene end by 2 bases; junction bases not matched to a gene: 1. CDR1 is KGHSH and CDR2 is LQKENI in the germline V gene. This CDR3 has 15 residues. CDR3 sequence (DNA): TGTGCCAGCTCACTCAGGGGGCCTGGGGCCAACGTCCTGACTTTC. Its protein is CASSLRGPGANVLTF.

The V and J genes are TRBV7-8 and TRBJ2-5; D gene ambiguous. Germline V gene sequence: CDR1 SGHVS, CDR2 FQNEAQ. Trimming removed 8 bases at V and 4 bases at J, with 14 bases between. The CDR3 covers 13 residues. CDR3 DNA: TGTGCCAGCGTTTTTCTCCCGGGAGAGACCCAGTACTTC. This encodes CASVFLPGETQYF.

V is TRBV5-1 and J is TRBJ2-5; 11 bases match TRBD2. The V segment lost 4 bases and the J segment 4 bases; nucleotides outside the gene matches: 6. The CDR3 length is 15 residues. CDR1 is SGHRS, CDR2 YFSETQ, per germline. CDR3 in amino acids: CASSTLAGGGETQYF. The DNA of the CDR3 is TGCGCCAGCAGCACCCTAGCGGGGGGAGGAGAGACCCAGTACTTC.

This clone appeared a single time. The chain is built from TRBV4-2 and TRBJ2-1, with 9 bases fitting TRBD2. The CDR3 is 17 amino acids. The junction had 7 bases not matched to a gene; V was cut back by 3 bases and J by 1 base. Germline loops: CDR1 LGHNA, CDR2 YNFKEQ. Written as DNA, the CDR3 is TGTGCCAGCAGCCATCCTTTAGCGGGGGAGTCCTACAATGAGCAGTTCTTC. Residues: CASSHPLAGESYNEQFF.

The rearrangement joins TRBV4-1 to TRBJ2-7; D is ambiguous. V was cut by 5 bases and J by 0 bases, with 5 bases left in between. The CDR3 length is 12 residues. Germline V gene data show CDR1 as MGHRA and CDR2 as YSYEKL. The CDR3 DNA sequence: TGCGCCAGCAGCGGGCTCTCCTACGAGCAGTACTTC. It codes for CASSGLSYEQYF.

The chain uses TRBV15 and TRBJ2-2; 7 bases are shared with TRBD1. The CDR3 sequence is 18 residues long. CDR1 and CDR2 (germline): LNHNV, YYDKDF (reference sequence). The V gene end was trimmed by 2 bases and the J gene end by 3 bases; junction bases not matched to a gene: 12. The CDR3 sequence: CATSRLPKGQTYTGELFF. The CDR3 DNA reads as TGTGCCACCAGCAGACTTCCTAAGGGACAGACTTACACCGGGGAGCTGTTTTTT.

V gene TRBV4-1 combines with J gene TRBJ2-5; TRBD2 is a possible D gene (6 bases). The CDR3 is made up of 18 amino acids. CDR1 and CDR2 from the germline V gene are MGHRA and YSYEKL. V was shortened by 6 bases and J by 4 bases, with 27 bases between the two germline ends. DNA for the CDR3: TGCGCCAGCAGTCCCCCGGGGGTTCTCGATTCCTCGCCAGAGACCCAGTACTTC. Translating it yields CASSPPGVLDSSPETQYF.

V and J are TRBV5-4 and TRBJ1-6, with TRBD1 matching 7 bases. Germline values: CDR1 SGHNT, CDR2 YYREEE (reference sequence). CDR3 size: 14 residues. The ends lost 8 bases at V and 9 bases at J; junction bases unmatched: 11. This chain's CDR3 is CASGGGPTGSPLHF. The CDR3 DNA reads TGTGCCAGTGGAGGGGGCCCAACTGGTTCACCCCTCCACTTT.

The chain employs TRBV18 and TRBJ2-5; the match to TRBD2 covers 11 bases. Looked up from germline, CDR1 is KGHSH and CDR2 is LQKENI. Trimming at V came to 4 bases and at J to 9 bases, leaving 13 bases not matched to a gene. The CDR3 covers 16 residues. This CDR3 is CASSQSTSGVYEPQYF. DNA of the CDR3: TGTGCCAGCTCACAATCGACTAGCGGGGTCTACGAGCCCCAGTACTTC.

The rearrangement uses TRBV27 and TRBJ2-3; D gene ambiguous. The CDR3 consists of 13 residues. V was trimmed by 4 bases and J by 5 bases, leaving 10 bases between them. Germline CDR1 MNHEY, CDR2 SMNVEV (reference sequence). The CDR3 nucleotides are TGTGCCAGCAGTTCCGGGCCGGGAGATACGCAGTATTTT. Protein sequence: CASSSGPGDTQYF.

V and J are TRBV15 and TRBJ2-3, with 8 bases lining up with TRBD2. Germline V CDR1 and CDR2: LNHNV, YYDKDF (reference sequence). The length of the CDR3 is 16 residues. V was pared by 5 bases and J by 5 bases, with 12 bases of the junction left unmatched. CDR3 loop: CATSPPATGGRDTQYF. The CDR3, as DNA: TGTGCCACCAGCCCCCCCGCGACGGGGGGGAGAGATACGCAGTATTTT.

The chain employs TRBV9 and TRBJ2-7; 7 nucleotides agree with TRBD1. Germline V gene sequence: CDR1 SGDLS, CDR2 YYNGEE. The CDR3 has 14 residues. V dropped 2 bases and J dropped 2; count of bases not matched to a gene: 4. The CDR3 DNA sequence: TGTGCCAGCAGCGTGGGGACAGAGACCTACGAGCAGTACTTC. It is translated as CASSVGTETYEQYF.